A selection of T cell receptor beta chains follows, all from one sample in a study of immune characterization of retroperitoneal liposarcoma. TCRdb ran MiXCR on the PCR reads and lists one entry per CDR3 protein. The repertoire has over 6,500 distinct CDR3 sequences, around 40% of them found once; the top ten carry roughly 10%. Material for sequencing was tumor tissue. These receptors all stem from a male donor with retroperitoneal liposarcoma. The CDR3 runs from the conserved cysteine through the conserved F or W. The D gene is left open where the match is weak. Rows give clone size only sometimes, using once, few, many, or a class for an expanded clone.

NA	medium-sized	TRBJ2-1	TRBV6-1	TGTGCCAGCTCCCAGGGGGAGGGAGCTGCCTACAATGAGCAGTTCTTC	CASSQGEGAAYNEQFF
NA	few	TRBJ2-1	TRBV7-3	TGTGCCAGCAGCTTCCAGGCAGGGTTCGACAATGAGCAGTTCTTC	CASSFQAGFDNEQFF
NA	NA	TRBJ2-1	TRBV6-1	TGTGCCAGCAGCTCCGGGACCACGAGGGGGGGGAATGAGCAGTTCTTC	CASSSGTTRGGNEQFF
NA	NA	TRBJ1-1	TRBV7-4	TGTGCCAGCAGCCTCGAGGGGGGGGTATGGGACACTGAAGCTTTCTTT	CASSLEGGVWDTEAFF
TRBD1	few	TRBJ2-7	TRBV7-6	TGTGCCAGCAGCTTAGTTTCCGGACAGGGTCCCTACGAGCAGTACTTC	CASSLVSGQGPYEQYF
NA	few	TRBJ2-7	TRBV6-6	TGTGCCAGCAGTTACGGGCGGGGATGGTCCTACGAGCAGTACTTC	CASSYGRGWSYEQYF
NA	NA	TRBJ1-1	TRBV6-1	TGTGCCAGCAGGGGGGGCAAGGACACTGAAGCTTTCTTT	CASRGGKDTEAFF
NA	once	TRBJ2-2	TRBV6-1	TGTGCCAGCCGGGTTGCAACCGGGGAGCTGTTTTTT	CASRVATGELFF
NA	NA	TRBJ2-1	TRBV7-8	TGTGCCAGCAGCTTATCGGGACTCGCCTACGAGCAGTTCTTC	CASSLSGLAYEQFF
NA	NA	TRBJ2-3	TRBV10-3	TGTGCCACCCGACAGAGTCCGGCCACAGATACGCAGTATTTT	CATRQSPATDTQYF
TRBD2	NA	TRBJ2-1	TRBV10-3	TGTGCCATCAGTGGCCGGGGACTAGCGGGGGGCAATGAGCAGTTCTTC	CAISGRGLAGGNEQFF
NA	NA	TRBJ1-1	TRBV6-8	TGTGCCAGCAGTGTCCAGGGGACGGGTGAAGCTTTCTTT	CASSVQGTGEAFF
NA	NA	TRBJ2-7	TRBV12-3/TRBV12-4	TGTGCCAGCAGCGAAGGCGAGGGGGGCTCCTACGAGCAGTACTTC	CASSEGEGGSYEQYF
TRBD2	NA	TRBJ2-7	TRBV7-3	TGTGCCAGCAGCTCGGCTAGCGGGAACAATGAGCAGTACTTC	CASSSASGNNEQYF
TRBD1	NA	TRBJ2-1	TRBV27	TGTGCCAGCAGGACAGGGACCCCCTACAATGAGCAGTTCTTC	CASRTGTPYNEQFF
NA	few	TRBJ2-1	TRBV11-2	TGTGCCAGCAGCTTCTCCCCTAGGACCGATGAGCAGTTCTTC	CASSFSPRTDEQFF
NA	NA	TRBJ2-1	TRBV6-1	TGTGCCAGCAGTGAAGCGGAAAGGGAGTGGAGGAATGAGCAGTTCTTC	CASSEAEREWRNEQFF
NA	few	TRBJ2-1	TRBV6-5	TGTGCCAGCAGTTACCGCACCGGGACTCGGCAGTTCTTC	CASSYRTGTRQFF
TRBD2	many	TRBJ2-4	TRBV6-2/TRBV6-3	TGTGCCAGCAGTTACACTAGCGGGGGATCTGAAAACATTCAGTACTTC	CASSYTSGGSENIQYF
TRBD1	NA	TRBJ2-2	TRBV6-1	TGTGCCAGCAGCTACAGGGGTCGCACCGGGGAGCTGTTTTTT	CASSYRGRTGELFF
NA	large	TRBJ2-1	TRBV7-2	TGTGCCAGCAGCTTAGATGGCGGGGCCTACAATGAGCAGTTCTTC	CASSLDGGAYNEQFF
NA	few	TRBJ2-5	TRBV12-3/TRBV12-4	TGTGCCAGCACCTCCTCCTCTCAAGAGACCCAGTACTTC	CASTSSSQETQYF
TRBD1	NA	TRBJ2-3	TRBV6-6	TGTGCCAGCAGTCCAAAAACCGGGACAGCTAGCACAGATACGCAGTATTTT	CASSPKTGTASTDTQYF
NA	few	TRBJ2-1	TRBV6-1	TGTGCCAGCAGGGACGCCTTCAATGAGCAGTTCTTC	CASRDAFNEQFF
NA	NA	TRBJ1-1	TRBV6-1	TGTGCCAGCAGCCTAGGCCAGTTCCTTGAAGCTTTCTTT	CASSLGQFLEAFF
NA	large	TRBJ2-7	TRBV7-3	TGTGCCAGCAGCTTAATGGGGGTAGCAGGTTGGAATGAGCAGTACTTC	CASSLMGVAGWNEQYF
NA	NA	TRBJ1-1	TRBV6-6	TGTGCCAGCAGTTACGGCAGGGACACTGAAGCTTTCTTT	CASSYGRDTEAFF
TRBD1	NA	TRBJ2-7	TRBV27	TGTGCCAGCGCTGAGGGGGCCGGCGAGCAGTACTTC	CASAEGAGEQYF
TRBD1	NA	TRBJ2-1	TRBV11-3	TGTGCCAGCAGCTCATCTGGACAGGGGGCGAGGAATGAGCAGTTCTTC	CASSSSGQGARNEQFF
NA	NA	TRBJ1-4	TRBV7-2	TGTGCCAGCAGCTTTAGTAGAACTAATGAAAAACTGTTTTTT	CASSFSRTNEKLFF
NA	many	TRBJ2-1	TRBV6-1	TGTGCCAGCAAGGGTCGAACCTACAATGAGCAGTTCTTC	CASKGRTYNEQFF
NA	NA	TRBJ2-7	TRBV27	TGTGCCAGCAGTACCACATACGAGCAGTACTTC	CASSTTYEQYF
TRBD2	NA	TRBJ2-1	TRBV24-1	TGTGCCACCAGTGGAGCGCGGGGGGGCCTAGCCTACAATGAGCAGTTCTTC	CATSGARGGLAYNEQFF
TRBD1	once	TRBJ2-7	TRBV7-6	TGTGCCAGCAGCCATGGACAGGCCGGGGCCTACGAGCAGTACTTC	CASSHGQAGAYEQYF
TRBD1	few	TRBJ2-7	TRBV6-1	TGTGCCAGCAGTGAAGAGGGGACAGCGCCTTACGAGCAGTACTTC	CASSEEGTAPYEQYF
TRBD1	NA	TRBJ2-7	TRBV6-1	TGTGCCAGCAGCCCAGGACAGGGCGCCTACGAGCAGTACTTC	CASSPGQGAYEQYF
TRBD2	NA	TRBJ2-1	TRBV6-1	TGTGCCAGCAAAAGACTAGCGGGAGGAAACGGTGAGCAGTTCTTC	CASKRLAGGNGEQFF
TRBD2	many	TRBJ2-3	TRBV6-1	TGTGCCAGCAGTGACCAACCCAGCGGGGGGGGCACAGATACGCAGTATTTT	CASSDQPSGGGTDTQYF
TRBD1	few	TRBJ2-5	TRBV27	TGTGCCAGCAGTTTGAAAGGGGGCGCGGAGACCCAGTACTTC	CASSLKGGAETQYF
NA	few	TRBJ2-7	TRBV6-1	TGTGCCAGCGGGAGGGGGTATGGCGAGCAGTACTTC	CASGRGYGEQYF
NA	NA	TRBJ1-2	TRBV6-1	TGTGCCAGCAGTGAAGCGCGGCAGAGAATAAAGGCTAACTATGGCTACACCTTC	CASSEARQRIKANYGYTF
NA	NA	TRBJ1-5	TRBV6-1	TGTGCCAGCATTAGGGACCTCAATCAGCCCCAGCATTTT	CASIRDLNQPQHF
NA	NA	TRBJ1-2	TRBV6-1	TGTGCCAGCTCGGGCAGCTCCTATGGCTACACCTTC	CASSGSSYGYTF
NA	many	TRBJ2-1	TRBV7-2	TGTGCCAGCAGTATTAAAGAGACCCAGTTCTTC	CASSIKETQFF
NA	few	TRBJ1-2	TRBV6-1	TGTGCCAGCATCTTGACAGGCTTTAACTATGGCTACACCTTC	CASILTGFNYGYTF
NA	few	TRBJ2-1	TRBV27	TGTGCCAGCAGTTCTATCGACAGATTCTACAATGAGCAGTTCTTC	CASSSIDRFYNEQFF
NA	NA	TRBJ2-7	TRBV6-1	TGTGCCAGCAGTGAGTCTGGAGGGGAGGCATACGAGCAGTACTTC	CASSESGGEAYEQYF
NA	NA	TRBJ2-5	TRBV11-2	TGTGCCAGCAGCTGGACGCCGGGCGAGACCCAGTACTTC	CASSWTPGETQYF
NA	NA	TRBJ2-4	TRBV6-5	TGTGCCAGCAGTTATGGAGGGTCGGGCAAAAACATTCAGTACTTC	CASSYGGSGKNIQYF
TRBD1	NA	TRBJ2-3	TRBV6-1	TGTGCCAGCAGTGATCATGACAGGGGCACAGATACGCAGTATTTT	CASSDHDRGTDTQYF
TRBD2	few	TRBJ2-7	TRBV27	TGTGCCAGCAGTCGGCGACTAGCGGGAGGAGACGAGCAGTACTTC	CASSRRLAGGDEQYF
NA	medium-sized	TRBJ2-1	TRBV7-2	TGTGCCAGCAGCCGGACGTCAAGCTCCTACAATGAGCAGTTCTTC	CASSRTSSSYNEQFF
TRBD1	NA	TRBJ1-4	TRBV6-8	TGTGCCAGCAAGGCGGGTCAGGGGGCTCTTTTCGTAACTAATGAAAAACTGTTTTTT	CASKAGQGALFVTNEKLFF
TRBD1	NA	TRBJ1-5	TRBV6-1	TGTGCCAGCAGTGAACGGGAGGGGGCGGGCAATCAGCCCCAGCATTTT	CASSEREGAGNQPQHF